The 27 T cell receptor beta chains below were found in one sample sequenced in a study of control samples from healthy donors and cancer patients. Here immunoSEQ multiplex PCR was the method, and the copy in TCRdb shows in-frame clones only, minus some. Among about 94,000 clones listed, around nine tenths were seen once. The sample taken for sequencing was blood. Receptors were obtained from a woman younger than 30 in good health.

The sample holds one count of this clone. This chain links TRBV5-1 with TRBJ1-4; possible D gene TRBD1, 6 bases. V gave up 4 bases and J gave up 4 bases, with 14 bases separating them. Germline V gives CDR1 SGHRS, CDR2 YFSETQ. The CDR3 sequence is 15 residues long. CDR3 loop: CASSTAGAFNEKLFF. For the CDR3, the DNA is TGCGCCAGCAGCACAGCAGGGGCTTTTAATGAAAAACTGTTTTTT. The full variable domain, completed using reference TRBV5-1 and TRBJ1-4, is KAGVTQTPRYLIKTRGQQVTLSCSPISGHRSVSWYQQTPGQGLQFLFEYFSETQRNKGNFPGRFSGRQFSNSRSEMNVSTLELGDSALYLCASSTAGAFNEKLFFGSGTQLSVL.

This clone showed up just once. The rearrangement links TRBV10-1 to TRBJ1-5; tentative D call: TRBD1 (6 bases). The CDR3 covers 12 residues. Germline values: CDR1 WNHNN, CDR2 SYGVQD (reference sequence). Trimming stripped 6 bases from V and 11 bases from J, with 14 bases between. The CDR3 sequence is CASRRREGAQHF. The CDR3 nucleotides read TGCGCCAGCAGACGCAGGGAGGGGGCCCAGCATTTT.

The chain uses TRBV4-2 and TRBJ2-5; 13 bases line up with TRBD2. Per the germline V gene, CDR1 is LGHNA and CDR2 is YNFKEQ. There are 19 residues in the CDR3. The V and J ends lost 3 bases and 2 bases, in that order; junction bases with no gene match: 12. CDR3 DNA: TGTGCCAGCAGCCACCTTACTAGCGGGGGGGCGGTGGGACAAGAGACCCAGTACTTC. Its translation is CASSHLTSGGAVGQETQYF.

This chain uses TRBV5-4 with TRBJ1-1, with 11 bases lining up with TRBD1. The CDR3 extends over 16 amino acids. The germline gives CDR1 SGHNT, CDR2 YYREEE (reference sequence). Germline trimming cut 5 bases from V and 4 bases from J; bases unmatched to any gene: 10. The CDR3 spells CASRSDRGRAGTEAFF. The CDR3 DNA follows: TGTGCCAGCAGATCGGACAGGGGGCGTGCGGGCACTGAAGCTTTCTTT.

The count of this clone is one. This chain links TRBV9 with TRBJ1-1, with D hard to call. Looked up from germline, CDR1 is SGDLS and CDR2 is YYNGEE. Trimming took off 0 bases at V and 0 bases at J, with 9 bases between the two ends. This CDR3 is 15 amino acids long. Here the CDR3 reads CASSVDSHVNTEAFF. As DNA, the CDR3 is TGTGCCAGCAGCGTAGACAGCCACGTGAACACTGAAGCTTTCTTT.

This chain connects TRBV4-1 to TRBJ2-5, with D maybe TRBD1 (5 bases). With 1 base removed from V and 5 bases from J, the gap between germline ends came to 11 bases. The CDR3 totals 14 residues. The germline V gene encodes CDR1 MGHRA and CDR2 YSYEKL. CDR3 sequence reads: CASSQVSGSETQYF. CDR3 DNA sequence: TGCGCCAGCAGCCAAGTCTCAGGGTCGGAGACCCAGTACTTC.

This sequence joins TRBV2 and TRBJ2-3, with TRBD2 identical over 13 bases. Germline values: CDR1 SNHLY, CDR2 FYNNEI. J gave up 11 bases and V 7 bases, and 12 bases lay outside the gene matches. The CDR3 sequence is 15 residues long. CDR3: CASKRTSGGPDGQYF. The CDR3 bases are TGTGCCAGCAAACGGACTAGCGGGGGCCCGGATGGGCAGTATTTT. Together with reference TRBV2 and TRBJ2-3, the CDR3 gives the full variable domain: EPEVTQTPSHQVTQMGQEVILRCVPISNHLYFYWYRQILGQKVEFLVSFYNNEISEKSEIFDDQFSVERPDGSNFTLKIRSTKLEDSAMYFCASKRTSGGPDGQYFGPGTRLTVL.

The V and J genes are TRBV27 and TRBJ2-7, with D tentatively TRBD2 (5 bases). The CDR3 spans 14 residues. Germline CDR1 MNHEY, CDR2 SMNVEV (reference sequence). Trimming took 2 bases from V and 4 from J, leaving 12 bases between them. The CDR3 sequence is CASSLRGVRYEQYF. The CDR3 coding sequence is TGTGCCAGCAGTTTACGGGGAGTCAGGTACGAGCAGTACTTC.

The DNA for the CDR3 is TGTGCCAGCAGTTATTTCTCCAGGGTGGTCAACGAGCAGTACTTC. Translated, it gives CASSYFSRVVNEQYF. The genes are TRBV6-5 and TRBJ2-7; D perhaps matches TRBD1 (5 bases). V was cut by 3 bases and J by 5 bases, with 17 bases left in between. The V gene's germline CDR1 is MNHEY and CDR2 SVGAGI. The CDR3 totals 15 residues.

J is TRBJ1-2 and V is TRBV6-6, with TRBD1 matching 7 bases. The CDR3 length is 14 residues. The V segment lost 5 bases and the J segment 5 bases; nucleotides outside the gene matches: 8. Germline CDR1 MNHNY, CDR2 SVGAGI (reference sequence). CDR3 DNA sequence: TGTGCCAGCAGTCAGGGACAGTCCTCTTATGGCTACACCTTC. It yields the protein CASSQGQSSYGYTF.

This chain uses TRBV4-1 with TRBJ1-3; D ambiguous. V was pared by 1 base and J by 4 bases, with 8 bases between. CDR1 and CDR2 (germline): MGHRA, YSYEKL. The CDR3 loop spans 14 amino acids. CDR3 residues: CASSQAGYGNTIYF. As DNA, the CDR3 is TGCGCCAGCAGCCAAGCGGGGTACGGAAACACCATATATTTT.

The chain employs TRBV14 and TRBJ1-1; TRBD1 matches at 8 bases. CDR1 and CDR2 (germline): SGHDN, FVKESK. With V trimmed by 3 bases and J by 0 bases, 9 bases remained unmatched. There are 17 residues in the CDR3. The CDR3 DNA sequence: TGTGCCAGCAGCCACCCCGGGGCAGGGGGCATGAACACTGAAGCTTTCTTT. It codes for CASSHPGAGGMNTEAFF.

The V and J genes are TRBV6-6 and TRBJ1-1, with 8 nucleotides matching TRBD1. CDR1 MNHNY and CDR2 SVGAGI come from the germline V gene (reference sequence). The CDR3 consists of 17 residues. V lost 5 bases to trimming and J lost 5 bases; unmatched junction nucleotides: 16. CDR3 sequence reads: CASSPPPTGVVGTEAFF. The CDR3 nucleotides read TGTGCCAGCAGTCCTCCCCCGACAGGGGTAGTTGGTACTGAAGCTTTCTTT.

The chain employs TRBV21-1 and TRBJ2-1; the D segment call TRBD1 is taken from the table without a DNA check. TRBV21-1 constitutes a pseudogene. This CDR3 comprises 14 residues. The chain's CDR3 is CASSDRDKYNEQFF. In DNA, the CDR3 is TGTGCCAGCAGCGATCGGGACAAATACAATGAGCAGTTCTTC.

This clone has just a few counts. V and J are TRBV5-8 and TRBJ1-5; TRBD1 matches at 8 bases. This CDR3 region has 15 residues. V shed 6 bases, J shed 7 bases, and the junction held 12 bases outside the gene matches. The V gene's germline CDR1 is SGHTS and CDR2 YDEGEE. The CDR3 loop is CASIQIGQGDQPQHF. The CDR3 DNA sequence: TGTGCCAGCATCCAAATAGGACAGGGAGACCAGCCCCAGCATTTT.

The rearrangement uses TRBV3-1 (or the pseudogene TRBV3-2) and TRBJ1-5; weak D call: TRBD1 (5 bases). The CDR3 has 20 residues. With 6 bases removed from V and 4 bases from J, the gap between germline ends came to 31 bases. Germline V gene lookup returns CDR1 LGHDT and CDR2 YNNKEL (reference sequence). The CDR3 reads CASRPHRNQGNQEGNQPQHF. CDR3 DNA sequence: TGTGCCAGCAGGCCTCATCGCAACCAGGGAAATCAGGAGGGAAATCAGCCCCAGCATTTT.

The chain employs TRBV10-1 and TRBJ1-1; possibly TRBD1 for D (6 bases). The CDR3 covers 16 residues. The V gene's germline CDR1 is WNHNN and CDR2 SYGVQD (reference sequence). The V gene lost 7 bases and the J gene lost 2 bases, with 20 bases spanning the gap. The CDR3 region has the DNA TGCGCCAGCACTCCCCTGGGTGACAGGAAAAACACTGAAGCTTTCTTT. As protein: CASTPLGDRKNTEAFF.

This chain uses TRBV19 with TRBJ2-1; D perhaps matches TRBD1 (5 bases). Trimming pared 7 bases from V and 5 bases from J, leaving 27 bases between. Germline values: CDR1 LNHDA, CDR2 SQIVND (reference sequence). The CDR3 has 18 amino acids. Here the CDR3 DNA reads TGTGCCAGTAACCCGGGTAGGGGTTCAGGGTCGTTAAACAATGAGCAGTTCTTC. Protein: CASNPGRGSGSLNNEQFF.

This clone was seen a single time. This chain joins TRBV9 and TRBJ1-1; unclear D gene. Germline CDR1 and CDR2: SGDLS and YYNGEE. The V gene lost 6 bases and the J gene lost 1 base, with 10 bases spanning the gap. CDR3 length: 13 residues. The CDR3 sequence: CASTSGPNTEAFF. The CDR3 bases are TGTGCCAGCACCAGCGGACCGAACACTGAAGCTTTCTTT.

The chain is built from TRBV10-3 and TRBJ2-1; D possibly corresponds to TRBD2 (7 bases). The V end lost 2 bases, the J end lost 10 bases, and 18 bases lay between the germline ends. Germline CDR1 and CDR2: ENHRY and SYGVKD. This CDR3 is built from 15 residues. The CDR3 DNA follows: TGTGCCATCAGTGAGAGGGGGGAGGGGGTGAGGGAGCAGTTCTTC. Protein: CAISERGEGVREQFF.

This clone appeared a single time. The V call is TRBV21-1, the J call TRBJ2-2; the table names TRBD1, a call not compared with the DNA. TRBV21-1 is a pseudogene segment. This CDR3 contains 16 residues. For the CDR3, the DNA is TGTGCCAGCAGCACCCCTCCCGGCAGGGGAACCGGGGAGCTGTTTTTT. This codes for CASSTPPGRGTGELFF.

The chain uses TRBV6-5 and TRBJ1-2; TRBD1 aligns across 8 bases. The CDR3 loop spans 14 amino acids. CDR1 is MNHEY and CDR2 is SVGAGI in the germline V gene. V was pared by 2 bases and J by 6 bases, with 5 bases of the junction left unmatched. CDR3 residues: CASSYRGQGDGYTF. The CDR3 nucleotides read TGTGCCAGCAGTTACCGAGGACAGGGCGATGGCTACACCTTC.

This clone has only a few counts. The rearrangement joins TRBV6-5 to TRBJ1-2; 8 nucleotides align to TRBD1. The CDR3 spans 14 residues. After removal of 6 bases from V and 1 base from J, the junction contained 4 bases not matched to a gene. The germline gives CDR1 MNHEY, CDR2 SVGAGI. For the CDR3, the DNA is TGTGCCAGCAGGCCGGACAGGGTTAACTATGGCTACACCTTC. It yields the protein CASRPDRVNYGYTF.

J is TRBJ1-2 and V is TRBV27; no definite D call. The CDR3 has 14 amino acids. Per the germline V gene, CDR1 is MNHEY and CDR2 is SMNVEV (reference sequence). The V gene lost 3 bases and the J gene lost 8 bases, with 16 bases spanning the gap. The CDR3 nucleotides are TGTGCCAGCAGTTTTCGTGACGGGATTAACGGCTACACCTTC. The encoded protein is CASSFRDGINGYTF.

This clone appeared a single time. The chain uses TRBV27 and TRBJ2-7, with D perhaps TRBD1 (5 bases). Germline values: CDR1 MNHEY, CDR2 SMNVEV (reference sequence). There are 12 residues in the CDR3. The V gene lost 2 bases and the J gene lost 3 bases, with 5 bases spanning the gap. CDR3 sequence (DNA): TGTGCCAGCAGTTTAAGGGGCTACGAGCAGTACTTC. This gives the protein CASSLRGYEQYF.

This chain links TRBV27 with TRBJ1-1, with TRBD1 matching over 10 bases. This CDR3 is built from 16 residues. With 3 bases clipped from V and 3 bases from J, the junction kept 7 bases outside the gene matches. Per the germline V gene, CDR1 is MNHEY and CDR2 is SMNVEV (reference sequence). CDR3 sequence: CASSFRTGGGYTEAFF. The CDR3 DNA is TGTGCCAGCAGTTTCCGGACAGGGGGGGGATACACTGAAGCTTTCTTT.

V is TRBV6-5 and J is TRBJ2-1, with TRBD1 matching 7 bases. The V gene end was trimmed by 7 bases and the J gene end by 4 bases; junction bases not matched to a gene: 10. The CDR3 runs 15 residues. Germline assignment: CDR1 MNHEY and CDR2 SVGAGI. This chain's CDR3 is CASTPTGNLYNEQFF. CDR3 nucleotide sequence: TGTGCCAGCACCCCGACAGGGAACCTATACAATGAGCAGTTCTTC.